The clone carrying this T cell receptor beta chain was detected a few times. CDR3 length: 15 residues. Looked up from germline, CDR1 is LNHDA and CDR2 is SQIVND (reference sequence). The junction had 9 bases not matched to a gene; V was cut back by 6 bases and J by 4 bases. This entry is derived from a study of blood T cell repertoires in COVID-19. Across the study: Sites in the United States, Italy and Spain provided acute and convalescent COVID-19 samples. In each case, the material was cDNA or gDNA derived from T cells, B-cell-depleted T cells, or PBMCs.

In the authors' methods: Researchers report that nucleated cell counts were estimated from reference gene primer amplification. The protocol was immunoSEQ multiplex PCR, while the TCRdb copy is restricted to in-frame clones and leaves out a portion. The V and J calls and clone size are taken from that table; D and trimming were inferred from the DNA. The data contain tens of thousands of clones, over 65% of them singletons. V usage is TRBV19 and J usage is TRBJ2-3, with 8 positions matching TRBD2. This TCR was recovered from a woman in her sixties or seventies with acute or convalescent COVID-19. Sequenced material: peripheral blood. The CDR3: CASSQSGGPPDTQYF. In nucleotides, the CDR3 is TGTGCCAGTAGCCAATCGGGGGGGCCCCCAGATACGCAGTATTTT.